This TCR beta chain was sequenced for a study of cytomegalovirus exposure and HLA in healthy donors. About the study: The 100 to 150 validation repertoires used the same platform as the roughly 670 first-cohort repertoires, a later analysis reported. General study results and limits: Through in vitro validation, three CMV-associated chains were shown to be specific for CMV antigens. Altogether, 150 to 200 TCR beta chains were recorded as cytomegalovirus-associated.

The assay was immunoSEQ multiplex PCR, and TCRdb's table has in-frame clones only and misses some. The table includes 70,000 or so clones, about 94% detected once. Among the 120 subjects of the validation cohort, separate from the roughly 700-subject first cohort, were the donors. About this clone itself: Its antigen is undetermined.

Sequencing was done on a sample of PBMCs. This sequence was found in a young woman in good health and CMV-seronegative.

Written as DNA, the CDR3 is TGTGCCAGCAACGGACAGGAGGGTGGTTACGAGCAGTACTTC. As protein: CASNGQEGGYEQYF. The J gene is TRBJ2-7, the V gene TRBV2, with D maybe TRBD1 (7 bases). Per the germline V gene, CDR1 is SNHLY and CDR2 is FYNNEI. V lost 7 bases, J lost 4 bases, and 17 bases lay in between. This CDR3 has 14 residues.